The T cell receptor (beta chain) under discussion was sequenced for a study of T cell responses to AZD1222 COVID-19 vaccine. Notes on the study in general: Repertoires were obtained only post-peak T cell response. Within unmutated variant regions lay the reported targets of nearly half of spike-specific TCRs. Donors in the cohort were predominantly white British and more often female, and clonal diversity was possibly underestimated.

Trimming cost V 6 bases and J 5 bases; bases outside gene matches: 8. The CDR3 covers 14 residues. The germline V gene encodes CDR1 SNHLY and CDR2 FYNNEI. Notes on this clone: Its antigen remains unidentified.

Produced via immunoSEQ multiplex PCR; TCRdb's table is partial and in-frame only. The repertoire holds fewer than 70,000 clones, with over 65% as singletons. This TCR came from an adult who received the AZD1222 COVID-19 vaccine. The sequencing here drew on peripheral blood, taken 28 days after the second AZD1222 dose. V usage is TRBV2 and J usage is TRBJ2-5; 8 nucleotides match TRBD1. The CDR3 here is CASSRWTGLETQYF. For the CDR3, the DNA is TGTGCCAGCAGCCGATGGACAGGGCTCGAGACCCAGTACTTC.